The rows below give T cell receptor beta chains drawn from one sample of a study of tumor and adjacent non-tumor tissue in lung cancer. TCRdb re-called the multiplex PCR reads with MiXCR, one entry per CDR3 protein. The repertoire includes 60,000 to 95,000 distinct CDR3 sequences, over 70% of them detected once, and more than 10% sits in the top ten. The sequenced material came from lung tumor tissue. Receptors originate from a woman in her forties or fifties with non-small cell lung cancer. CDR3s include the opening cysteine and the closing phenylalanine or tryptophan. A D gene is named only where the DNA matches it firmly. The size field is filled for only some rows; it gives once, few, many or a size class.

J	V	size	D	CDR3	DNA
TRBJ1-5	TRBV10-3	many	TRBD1	CAIEGQGAEQPQHF	TGTGCCATCGAAGGACAGGGGGCGGAACAGCCCCAGCATTTT
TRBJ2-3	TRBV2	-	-	CASTRALATDTQYF	TGTGCCAGCACGCGAGCGCTAGCCACAGATACGCAGTATTTT
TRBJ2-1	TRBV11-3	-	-	CISSLVQFF	TGTATCAGCAGTTTAGTCCAGTTCTTC
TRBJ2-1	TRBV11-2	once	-	CANILDGYGEQFF	TGTGCCAACATCTTGGATGGATACGGTGAGCAGTTCTTC
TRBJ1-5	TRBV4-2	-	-	CANSLDLTSKQPQHF	TGTGCCAACAGCCTAGACCTCACTAGCAAACAGCCCCAGCATTTT
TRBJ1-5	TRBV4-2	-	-	CASSQDLTSNQPWHF	TGTGCCAGCAGCCAAGACCTCACTAGCAATCAACCCTGGCATTTT
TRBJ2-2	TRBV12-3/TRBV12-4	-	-	CASSWGGSNTWELFF	TGTGCCAGCAGTTGGGGCGGCTCGAACACCTGGGAGCTGTTTTTT
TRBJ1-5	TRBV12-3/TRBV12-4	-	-	CASMGRGNQSQHF	TGTGCCAGCATGGGCAGGGGCAATCAGTCTCAGCATTTT
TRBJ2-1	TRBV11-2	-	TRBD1	CAGSLEGANEQFF	TGTGCCGGCAGCTTAGAGGGGGCCAATGAGCAATTCTTC
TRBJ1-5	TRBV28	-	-	CASRLHREYQPQHF	TGTGCCAGCAGATTACACAGGGAGTATCAGCCCCAGCATTTT
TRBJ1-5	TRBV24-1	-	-	CATSDHDDCEPQHF	TGTGCCACCAGTGATCACGACGATTGTGAGCCCCAGCATTTT
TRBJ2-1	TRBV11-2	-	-	CASGLEASRRAEHFF	TGTGCCAGCGGCTTAGAAGCTAGCAGGAGGGCTGAGCATTTCTTC
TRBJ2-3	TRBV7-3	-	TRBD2	CASSLSASGGTDTQYF	TGTGCCAGCAGCTTATCGGCTAGCGGGGGCACAGATACGCAGTATTTT
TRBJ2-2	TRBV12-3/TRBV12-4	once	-	CASSLGEGRTNTRELFF	TGTGCCAGCAGTCTAGGGGAAGGACGGACGAACACCAGGGAGCTGTTTTTT
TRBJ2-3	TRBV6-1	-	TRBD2	CASSEIPCESGRLSTDTQYF	TGTGCCAGCAGTGAAATTCCGTGTGAGAGCGGGAGACTAAGCACAGATACGCAGTATTTT
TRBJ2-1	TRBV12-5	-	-	CASGLLGRGVHEQFF	TGTGCTAGTGGTTTACTGGGACGGGGCGTCCATGAGCAGTTCTTC
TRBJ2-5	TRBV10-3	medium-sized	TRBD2	CAISIAGSQETQYF	TGTGCCATCAGTATAGCGGGGTCCCAAGAGACCCAGTACTTC
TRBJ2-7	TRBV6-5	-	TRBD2	CASTGTSGSRGYGQYF	TGTGCCAGTACCGGGACTAGCGGGAGTAGGGGTTACGGGCAGTACTTC
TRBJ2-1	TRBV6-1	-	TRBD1	CTSRATGEHEQLF	TGTACCAGTAGGGCGACAGGGGAGCATGAGCAGTTATTC
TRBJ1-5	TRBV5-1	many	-	CASSLESGNQPQHF	TGCGCCAGCAGCTTGGAGTCGGGCAATCAGCCCCAGCATTTT
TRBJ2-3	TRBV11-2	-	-	CTSSLYRADTQCF	TGTACCAGCAGCTTATATCGGGCAGATACGCAGTGTTTT
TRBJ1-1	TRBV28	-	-	CTSSYEMSTEAFF	TGTACCAGCAGTTACGAGATGAGCACTGAAGCTTTCTTT
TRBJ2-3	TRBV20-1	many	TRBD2	CSARLAGSTDTQYF	TGCAGTGCCAGACTAGCGGGTAGTACAGATACGCAGTATTTT
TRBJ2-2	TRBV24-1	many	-	CATSDPGTNTGELFF	TGTGCCACCAGTGATCCTGGAACGAACACCGGGGAGCTGTTTTTT
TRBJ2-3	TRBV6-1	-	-	CANSDFTDTQCF	TGTGCCAACAGTGACTTCACAGATACGCAGTGTTTT
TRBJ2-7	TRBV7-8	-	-	CASMPLVDYEQYF	TGTGCCAGCATGCCCCTCGTGGACTACGAGCAGTACTTC
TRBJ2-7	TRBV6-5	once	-	CLSSYIGIAYEEYF	TGTCTCAGCAGTTACATCGGGATAGCCTACGAGGAGTACTTC
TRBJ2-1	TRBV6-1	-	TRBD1	CTSSEVDRGSNEQFF	TGTACCAGCAGTGAGGTAGACAGGGGTAGTAATGAACAATTCTTC
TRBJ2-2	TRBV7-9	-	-	CASSKSPNTGELFF	TGTGCCAGCAGCAAGAGTCCGAACACCGGGGAGCTATTTTTT
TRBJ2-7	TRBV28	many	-	CAVGGPSQQYF	TGTGCCGTCGGAGGGCCTAGCCAGCAGTACTTC
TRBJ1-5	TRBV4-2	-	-	CASSQDLTSNQPRHF	TGTGCCAGTAGCCAAGACCTTACTAGCAATCAGCCCCGGCATTTT
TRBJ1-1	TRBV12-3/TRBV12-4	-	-	CVSRRDGNTEAFF	TGCGTCAGCAGAAGGGACGGGAACACTGAAGCTTTCTTT
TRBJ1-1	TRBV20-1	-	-	CNAAPRANTEAFF	TGCAATGCCGCTCCAAGGGCGAACACTGAAGCTTTCTTT
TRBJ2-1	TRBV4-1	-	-	CVSMTIGEQFF	TGTGTCAGCATGACCATAGGTGAGCAGTTCTTC
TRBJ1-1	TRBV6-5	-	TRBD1	CAAQTGTNTEALF	TGTGCCGCACAGACAGGGACGAACACTGAAGCTCTCTTT
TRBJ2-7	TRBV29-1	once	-	CSVAEGGDEQYF	TGCAGTGTTGCGGAAGGAGGGGACGAGCAGTACTTT
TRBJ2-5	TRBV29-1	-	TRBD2	CNVEGSREGERATQETQYF	TGCAACGTTGAAGGCAGTCGGGAGGGAGAAAGGGCGACCCAAGAGACCCAGTACTTC
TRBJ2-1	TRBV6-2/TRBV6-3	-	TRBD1	CANSSGTGGIYNEQFF	TGTGCCAACAGTTCAGGGACAGGGGGAATCTACAATGAGCAGTTCTTC
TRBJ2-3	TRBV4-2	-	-	CASSQVQDVNQPQYF	TGTGCCAGTAGCCAAGTCCAGGACGTCAATCAGCCCCAGTATTTT
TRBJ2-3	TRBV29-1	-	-	CSVALARGRADTQFF	TGCAGCGTTGCCCTAGCGAGAGGTAGAGCAGATACGCAGTTTTTT
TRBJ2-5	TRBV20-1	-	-	CSARAQRGQETQNF	TGCAGTGCTAGAGCCCAAAGGGGCCAAGAGACCCAGAACTTC
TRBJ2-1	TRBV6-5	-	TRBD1	CVSSIGGTGFDEQFF	TGTGTCAGCAGTATTGGGGGGACAGGGTTCGATGAGCAGTTCTTC
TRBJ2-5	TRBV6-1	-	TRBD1	CASSWGQLLETHYF	TGTGCCAGCAGTTGGGGACAGCTCCTAGAGACCCACTACTTC
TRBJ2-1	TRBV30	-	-	CAWEVGYEWFF	TGTGCCTGGGAGGTAGGGTATGAGTGGTTCTTC
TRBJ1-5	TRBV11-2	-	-	CANSWDAYSNQPQHF	TGTGCCAACAGCTGGGACGCTTATAGCAATCAACCCCAGCATTTT
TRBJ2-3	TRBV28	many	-	CASTSTDTQYF	TGTGCCAGTACTAGCACAGATACGCAGTATTTT
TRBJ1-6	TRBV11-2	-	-	CASCLDGCNSPLHF	TGTGCCAGCTGCTTAGACGGGTGTAATTCACCCCTCCACTTT
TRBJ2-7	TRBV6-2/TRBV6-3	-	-	CASSYSCWGSYEQYF	TGTGCCAGCAGTTACTCGTGTTGGGGCTCCTACGAGCAGTACTTC
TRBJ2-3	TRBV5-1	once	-	CASSLERGWVTDTQYF	TGCGCCAGCAGCTTGGAGAGGGGGTGGGTCACAGATACGCAGTATTTT
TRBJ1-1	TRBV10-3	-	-	CAISDLLCSGAFF	TGTGCCATCAGTGATCTCCTGTGCAGTGGAGCTTTCTTT
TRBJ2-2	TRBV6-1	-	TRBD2	CASWLAGTGELFF	TGTGCCAGTTGGCTAGCGGGAACCGGGGAGCTGTTTTTT
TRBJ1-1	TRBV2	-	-	CVSSKSRSNTEALF	TGTGTCAGCAGTAAGAGCAGGTCGAACACTGAAGCTCTCTTT
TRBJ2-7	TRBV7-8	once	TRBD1	CVSSLDRGCVYF	TGTGTAAGCAGCTTAGACAGGGGGTGCGTGTACTTC
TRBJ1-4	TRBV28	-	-	CASIGSETTNEKLFF	TGTGCCAGCATAGGGAGTGAGACTACTAATGAAAAACTGTTTTTT
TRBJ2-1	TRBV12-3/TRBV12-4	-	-	CAGSFPGRGCNEQFF	TGTGCCGGCAGTTTCCCGGGACGGGGATGTAATGAGCAGTTCTTC